This T cell receptor (beta chain) was recovered during a study of liver allograft versus peripheral blood T cells (dated by TCRdb to the early 2020s). Notes on the research overall: The study compared the T cell receptor repertoires present in transplanted livers with the repertoires present in the peripheral blood of liver transplant recipients.

Within its sample, this clonotype is medium-sized (0.01 to 0.1%). Its recognized antigen is unknown. Per-base qualities were not stored, and no clone one base away is much larger. Between the V and J ends, shortened by 7 bases and 1 base respectively, the junction contains 10 bases. CDR1 and CDR2, looked up from the germline V gene, are MNHNS and SASEGT. The CDR3, cysteine through phenylalanine, is 14 amino acids long. CDR3 DNA is the only sequence kept; it has 42 bases, read in frame from the first base. The sample was run on an Illumina MiSeq. TCRdb cleaned the public reads at Q25 with fastp, built clones with MiXCR and kept in-frame beta chains. Rows are unified per CDR3 protein, each entry keeping the most common DNA and genes. The sample contains 7,000 to 9,000 distinct CDR3 sequences, about a sixth of them found a single time. 4% to 5.5% of the sample rests with the top ten. What the authors observed across the whole study: T cell receptor repertoires inside liver allografts were reported to differ from those detected in peripheral blood.

The origin of this receptor is a human patient who had a liver transplant. In patients who had a transplant, some T cells may come from the graft donor. The rearrangement combines TRBV6-1 with TRBJ1-4; no D gene call is confident. The CDR3 region has the sequence CASNIQRTNEKLFF. The sequence in DNA is TGTGCCAGCAATATCCAGAGAACTAATGAAAAACTGTTTTTT.